This T cell receptor (beta chain) came from a study of regulatory T cells in long-lasting Graves disease. According to the study, TCR beta libraries were built with iRepertoire HTBI primers and CDR3-region Arm-PCR. TCRdb independently ran MiXCR on the multiplex PCR reads; one entry per CDR3 protein. This sample has 510,000 or so distinct CDR3 sequences; 12% occur once, and the top ten carry 8.9%. Time point: newly diagnosed GD, antithyroid drugs for less than 3 months. Extracted RNA from PBMCs served as the source of the TCR library. The patients included were those that came from an endocrinology department in Xi'an, China. The sample also formed part of further work on T cells in Graves' hyperthyroidism and ophthalmopathy. As that report states: Ophthalmopathy, which appeared later, was predicted by the model a median around 6 months before onset.

The TCR sequence derives from a woman in her twenties or thirties with Graves disease. The source was peripheral blood mononuclear cells (PBMCs), collected at new diagnosis, from a patient treated with antithyroid drugs.

In nucleotides, the CDR3 is TGTGCCAGTAGTATAAGTCTACGATACTACGAGCAGTACTTC. Its translation: CASSISLRYYEQYF. The chain recombines TRBV19 with TRBJ2-7; D remains unclear. Trimming shortened V by 2 bases and J by 3 bases, and 11 bases separated the two germline ends. The CDR3 runs to 14 residues. Per the germline V gene, CDR1 is LNHDA and CDR2 is SQIVND (reference sequence).